This entry lists 22 T cell receptor beta chains sequenced from one sample in a study of cytomegalovirus exposure and HLA in healthy donors. The PCR made use of 60 Vbeta and 13 Jbeta primers. Clones were read by immunoSEQ multiplex PCR, and TCRdb kept only the in-frame ones, dropping some. Of more than 150,000 clones in the sample, less than 90% were seen once. Source material: PBMCs. The receptors originated from a girl under two years old in good health and CMV-seronegative.

The rearrangement links TRBV4-2 to TRBJ1-1; 8 bases align to TRBD1. The V and J ends lost 4 bases and 5 bases, in that order; junction bases with no gene match: 6. The CDR3 is made up of 14 amino acids. Germline V CDR1 and CDR2: LGHNA, YNFKEQ. The CDR3 is CASSPQGAQTEAFF. The CDR3 bases are TGTGCCAGCAGCCCGCAGGGGGCGCAAACTGAAGCTTTCTTT.

The J gene is TRBJ2-5, the V gene TRBV2; D is unclear. CDR3 length: 14 amino acids. Germline lookup yields CDR1 SNHLY and CDR2 FYNNEI. The V end was cut by 1 base, the J end by 2 bases, with 8 bases between. The CDR3 region has the DNA TGTGCCAGCAGTGAAGGTCAAAAACAAGAGACCCAGTACTTC. Protein product: CASSEGQKQETQYF.

The chain is built from TRBV5-1 and TRBJ1-2, with D possibly TRBD1 on 6 matching bases. There are 16 residues in the CDR3. V was cut by 1 base and J by 3 bases, with 16 bases left in between. Germline CDR1 is SGHRS and CDR2 is YFSETQ. This CDR3 reads CASSLIFGGLDYGYTF. The CDR3 DNA sequence: TGCGCCAGCAGCTTGATTTTCGGGGGGCTTGACTATGGCTACACCTTC.

This sequence joins TRBV15 and TRBJ2-1; 9 nucleotides agree with TRBD2. V was clipped by 3 bases and J by 4 bases; unmatched bases: 7. This CDR3 spans 16 amino acids. Germline loops: CDR1 LNHNV, CDR2 YYDKDF (reference sequence). CDR3 coding DNA: TGTGCCACCAGCAGGTCAATGACTAGCGGTTACAATGAGCAGTTCTTC. It is translated as CATSRSMTSGYNEQFF.

This rearrangement joins TRBV4-1 to TRBJ1-6; 8 bases fit TRBD1. The trim removed 4 bases at V and 5 bases at J, leaving 7 bases unmatched. The germline V gene encodes CDR1 MGHRA and CDR2 YSYEKL. CDR3 length: 16 residues. CDR3 amino acids: CASSLRQGRDNSPLHF. DNA for the CDR3: TGCGCCAGCAGCCTTAGACAGGGGAGGGATAATTCACCCCTCCACTTT.

This chain links TRBV18 with TRBJ2-7, with 12 positions matching TRBD2. In germline, CDR1 is KGHSH, CDR2 LQKENI. The CDR3 length is 15 residues. Trimming took 3 bases from V and 3 from J; bases not matched to a gene: 3. The CDR3 protein is CASSPGLAGFYEQYF. The CDR3 region has the DNA TGTGCCAGCTCACCTGGACTAGCGGGGTTCTACGAGCAGTACTTC.

The genes are TRBV5-1 and TRBJ2-1, with 7 bases that match TRBD1. The CDR3 contains 13 residues. Germline CDR1 and CDR2: SGHRS and YFSETQ. The junction had 4 bases not matched to a gene; V was cut back by 6 bases and J by 4 bases. The CDR3 DNA sequence: TGCGCCAGCACGGGACAGACTTACAATGAGCAGTTCTTC. Protein: CASTGQTYNEQFF.

The chain couples TRBV9 to TRBJ1-3; 9 bases map to TRBD1. The CDR3 extends over 15 amino acids. The junction had 4 bases not matched to a gene; V was cut back by 0 bases and J by 6 bases. The germline gives CDR1 SGDLS, CDR2 YYNGEE. The CDR3 is CASSVDGDRENTIYF. The CDR3, as DNA: TGTGCCAGCAGCGTAGATGGGGACAGGGAAAACACCATATATTTT.

This chain links TRBV19 with TRBJ1-3; 7 nucleotides agree with TRBD1. Germline V gene sequence: CDR1 LNHDA, CDR2 SQIVND (reference sequence). With 5 bases clipped from V and 2 bases from J, the junction kept 9 bases outside the gene matches. This CDR3 is 16 amino acids long. Here the CDR3 reads CASSPQGDSTGNTIYF. The CDR3 coding sequence is TGTGCCAGTAGTCCCCAGGGGGACTCGACTGGAAACACCATATATTTT.

This clone appeared once. One end of the junction is discordant with germline, which a read error may explain. The chain is built from TRBV7-2 and TRBJ2-3, with D possibly matching TRBD1 (7 bases). Germline loops: CDR1 SGHTA, CDR2 FQGNSA. The CDR3 runs 14 residues. Here the CDR3 reads CASSLVGGTDTQYF. The CDR3 DNA is TGTGCCAGCAGCTTAGTTGGAGGGACAGATACGCAATATTTT.

This chain links TRBV5-1 with TRBJ2-7; 12 positions agree with TRBD2. Losses at the gene ends were 3 bases for V and 2 bases for J; bases not matched to a gene: 6. This CDR3 has 16 amino acids. Germline loops: CDR1 SGHRS, CDR2 YFSETQ. The CDR3 here is CASSSRLAGAPYEQYF. The CDR3 DNA sequence: TGCGCCAGCAGCTCCAGACTAGCGGGGGCCCCCTACGAGCAGTACTTC.

The chain couples TRBV19 to TRBJ1-1, with D perhaps TRBD1 (5 bases). V lost 9 bases and J lost 0, with 17 bases in between. The CDR3 contains 15 residues. Germline V gives CDR1 LNHDA, CDR2 SQIVND (reference sequence). This CDR3 reads CASHDWDYMNTEAFF. CDR3 in DNA: TGTGCCAGCCACGACTGGGACTACATGAACACTGAAGCTTTCTTT.

The rearrangement links TRBV6-1 to TRBJ1-1; 7 positions agree with TRBD1. Trimming took 6 bases from V and 0 from J; bases not matched to a gene: 1. CDR3 length: 13 amino acids. Germline V gives CDR1 MNHNS, CDR2 SASEGT. The CDR3 here is CASRTGLNTEAFF. CDR3 nucleotides: TGTGCCAGCAGGACAGGGCTGAACACTGAAGCTTTCTTT.

This chain joins TRBV6-5 and TRBJ2-1; TRBD2 aligns across 10 bases. In germline, CDR1 is MNHEY, CDR2 SVGAGI. Losses at the gene ends were 6 bases for V and 7 bases for J; bases not matched to a gene: 3. The CDR3 spans 13 residues. CDR3 sequence: CASRKTSGNEQFF. The CDR3 DNA follows: TGTGCCAGCAGAAAGACTAGCGGGAATGAGCAGTTCTTC.

The chain joins TRBV29-1 to TRBJ2-3, with a tentative D call TRBD1 (6 bases). Trimming took 7 bases from V and 3 from J, leaving 14 bases between them. Germline V gives CDR1 SQVTM, CDR2 ANQGSEA. The CDR3 runs 13 residues. The CDR3 loop reads CSADGRGTDTQYF. CDR3 DNA: TGCAGCGCTGACGGCAGGGGAACAGATACGCAGTATTTT.

J is TRBJ2-5 and V is TRBV11-1; possible D gene TRBD1, 5 bases. CDR3 size: 17 residues. V was shortened by 6 bases and J by 5 bases, with 25 bases between the two germline ends. Germline V gives CDR1 SGHAT, CDR2 FQDESV (reference sequence). The CDR3 sequence: CASRDTTPPAPTETQYF. In DNA, the CDR3 is TGTGCCAGCAGGGACACCACGCCCCCTGCTCCAACGGAGACCCAGTACTTC.

This chain links TRBV27 with TRBJ2-3; TRBD2 aligns across 11 bases. The CDR3 runs 14 residues. Germline V lookup: CDR1 MNHEY, CDR2 SMNVEV (reference sequence). The trim removed 6 bases at V and 6 bases at J, leaving 5 bases unmatched. The DNA for the CDR3 is TGTGCCAGCAGACTAGCGGGAGTTTTGGATACGCAGTATTTT. Protein: CASRLAGVLDTQYF.

This chain's CDR3 is CASSLGPGTGDLRAFF. The CDR3, as DNA: TGTGCCAGCAGTTTAGGGCCCGGAACAGGGGACCTCCGGGCTTTCTTT. This sequence joins TRBV27 and TRBJ1-1, with 7 bases that match TRBD1. The CDR3 extends over 16 amino acids. Trimming at V came to 2 bases and at J to 11 bases, leaving 17 bases not matched to a gene. CDR1 is MNHEY and CDR2 is SMNVEV in the germline V gene (reference sequence).

This chain links TRBV10-3 with TRBJ1-2, with D tentatively TRBD1 (5 bases). Trimming removed 3 bases from V and 4 bases from J, with 9 bases in between. The CDR3 contains 13 residues. In germline, CDR1 is ENHRY, CDR2 SYGVKD. CDR3: CAISDGGSYGYTF. The CDR3 nucleotides are TGTGCCATCAGTGACGGGGGAAGCTATGGCTACACCTTC.

The V and J genes are TRBV10-1 and TRBJ2-7; 10 bases are a match to TRBD1. CDR1 and CDR2 from the germline V gene are WNHNN and SYGVQD (reference sequence). The CDR3 has 16 amino acids. V lost 0 bases, J lost 4 bases, and 6 bases stayed unmatched. The CDR3, as DNA: TGCGCCAGCAGTGAGTCCATCGGGACAGGGGATTACGAGCAGTACTTC. Protein: CASSESIGTGDYEQYF.

The genes are TRBV5-1 and TRBJ2-3; TRBD2 matches at 10 bases. This CDR3 region has 18 residues. The germline gives CDR1 SGHRS, CDR2 YFSETQ. The J segment lost 0 bases and the V segment lost 4 bases, leaving 11 bases of the junction unmatched. The CDR3 region has the DNA TGCGCCAGCAGCCGTCTAAACCTAGCGGGGGCTAGCACAGATACGCAGTATTTT. As protein: CASSRLNLAGASTDTQYF.

This clone was seen once. J is TRBJ1-1 and V is TRBV27; D may be TRBD1 (5 bases). Germline loops: CDR1 MNHEY, CDR2 SMNVEV (reference sequence). The CDR3 length is 13 residues. Trimming shortened V by 5 bases and J by 8 bases, and 15 bases separated the two germline ends. DNA for the CDR3: TGTGCCAGCAGTCCTCATGCGACAGACGAAGCTTTCTTT. It codes for CASSPHATDEAFF.